The source of this T cell receptor (beta chain) is a study of T cells in Graves' hyperthyroidism and ophthalmopathy. This clonotype was observed a handful of times. Its antigen is not identified. Template material for amplifying TCR beta CDR3 regions consisted of RNA transcripts. Initially, a first-round RT-PCR of the TCR CDR3 employed the HTBI primer set. TCRdb re-called the multiplex PCR reads through MiXCR, storing one row per CDR3 protein. The repertoire holds approximately 600,000 distinct CDR3 sequences, with about a fifth as singletons. Study observations and caveats: The model's output predicted ophthalmopathy at a median of around 6.9 months prior to onset.

CDR1 and CDR2 (germline): ENHRY, SYGVKD. V shed 4 bases and J 0 bases; nucleotides not matched to a gene: 5. The CDR3 runs 16 residues. J is TRBJ2-7 and V is TRBV10-3; 11 bases align to TRBD2. The sequencing input was blood. The sequence was collected from a man aged 25 to 40 with Graves' ophthalmopathy. CDR3 protein: CAISAGTSGSSYEQYF. CDR3 DNA: TGTGCCATCAGTGCAGGGACTAGCGGCAGCTCCTACGAGCAGTACTTC.